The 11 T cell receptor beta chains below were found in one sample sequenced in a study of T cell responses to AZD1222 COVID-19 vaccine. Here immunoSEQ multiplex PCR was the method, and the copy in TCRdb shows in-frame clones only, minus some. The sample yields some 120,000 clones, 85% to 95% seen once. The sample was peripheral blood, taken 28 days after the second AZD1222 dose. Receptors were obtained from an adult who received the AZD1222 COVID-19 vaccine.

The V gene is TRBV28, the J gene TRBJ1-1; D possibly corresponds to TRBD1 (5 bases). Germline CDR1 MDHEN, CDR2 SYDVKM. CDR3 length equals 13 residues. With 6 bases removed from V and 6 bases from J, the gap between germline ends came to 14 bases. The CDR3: CASSTGTSSEAFF. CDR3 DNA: TGTGCCAGCAGCACCGGGACGTCTTCTGAAGCTTTCTTT.

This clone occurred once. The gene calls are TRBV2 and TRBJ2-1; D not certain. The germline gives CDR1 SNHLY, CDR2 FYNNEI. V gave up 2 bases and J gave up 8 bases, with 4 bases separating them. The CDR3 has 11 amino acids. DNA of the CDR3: TGTGCCAGCAGTGAAAAGGATGAGCAGTTCTTC. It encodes CASSEKDEQFF.

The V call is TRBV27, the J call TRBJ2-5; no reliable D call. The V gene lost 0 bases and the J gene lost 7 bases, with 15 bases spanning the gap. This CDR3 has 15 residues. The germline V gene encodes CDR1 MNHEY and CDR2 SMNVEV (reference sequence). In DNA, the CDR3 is TGTGCCAGCAGTTTATCGGTTCTAACTGGTGGGACCCAGTACTTC. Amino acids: CASSLSVLTGGTQYF.

The chain's CDR3 is CASSERGNQPQHF. Written as DNA, the CDR3 is TGTGCCAGCAGTGAGAGGGGAAATCAGCCCCAGCATTTT. The rearrangement links TRBV2 to TRBJ1-5; the D gene is possibly TRBD1 (5 bases). V shed 3 bases and J shed 4 bases, with 7 bases lying between them. The germline V gene encodes CDR1 SNHLY and CDR2 FYNNEI. The CDR3 spans 13 residues.

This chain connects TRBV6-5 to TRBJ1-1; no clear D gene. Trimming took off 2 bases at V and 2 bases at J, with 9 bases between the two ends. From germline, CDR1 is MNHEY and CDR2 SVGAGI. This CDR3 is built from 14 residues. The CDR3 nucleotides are TGTGCCAGCAGTTACCTGGACGGTAACACTGAAGCTTTCTTT. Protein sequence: CASSYLDGNTEAFF.

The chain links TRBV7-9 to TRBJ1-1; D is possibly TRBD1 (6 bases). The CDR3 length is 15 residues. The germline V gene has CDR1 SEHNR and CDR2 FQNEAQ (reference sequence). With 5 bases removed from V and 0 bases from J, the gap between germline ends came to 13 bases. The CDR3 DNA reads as TGTGCCAGCAGCGGGCACAGGGAAATGAACACTGAAGCTTTCTTT. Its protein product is CASSGHREMNTEAFF.

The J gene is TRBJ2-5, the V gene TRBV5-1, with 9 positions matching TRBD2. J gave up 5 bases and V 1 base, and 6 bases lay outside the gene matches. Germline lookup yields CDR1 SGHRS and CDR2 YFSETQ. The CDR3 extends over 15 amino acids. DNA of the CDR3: TGCGCCAGCAGCTTGATTCTAGCGGGATGGGAGACCCAGTACTTC. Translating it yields CASSLILAGWETQYF.

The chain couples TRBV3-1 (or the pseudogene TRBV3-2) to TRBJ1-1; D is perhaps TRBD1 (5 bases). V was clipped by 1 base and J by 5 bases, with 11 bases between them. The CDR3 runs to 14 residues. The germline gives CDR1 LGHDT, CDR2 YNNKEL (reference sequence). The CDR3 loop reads CASSQVAGRTEAFF. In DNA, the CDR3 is TGTGCCAGCAGCCAAGTGGCAGGGAGGACTGAAGCTTTCTTT.

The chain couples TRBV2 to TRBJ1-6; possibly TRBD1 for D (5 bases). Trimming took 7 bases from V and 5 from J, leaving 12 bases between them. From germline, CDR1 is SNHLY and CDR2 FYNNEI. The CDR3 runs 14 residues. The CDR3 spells CASNIVGDNSPLHF. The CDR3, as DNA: TGTGCCAGCAATATAGTGGGGGATAATTCACCCCTCCACTTT.

DNA for the CDR3: TGTGCCAGCAGCTTAGGGAATCCTTATAATTCACCCCTCCACTTT. Protein: CASSLGNPYNSPLHF. This chain joins TRBV11-2 and TRBJ1-6; D gene unclear. Per germline, CDR1 SGHAT and CDR2 FQNNGV. V was trimmed by 1 base and J by 4 bases, leaving 8 bases between them. There are 15 residues in the CDR3.

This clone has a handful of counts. The CDR3 loop reads CAWSPGGADTGELFF. CDR3 in DNA: TGTGCCTGGAGTCCAGGGGGCGCGGACACCGGGGAGCTGTTTTTT. The chain links TRBV30 to TRBJ2-2, with 8 nucleotides matching TRBD1. Trimming cost V 2 bases and J 3 bases; bases outside gene matches: 5. CDR1 and CDR2 from the germline V gene are GTSNPN and SVGIG (reference sequence). The CDR3 contains 15 residues.